This T cell receptor (beta chain) was sequenced for a study of vaccination and CD4 T cells after COVID-19. The wider study: Convalescent patients gave post-COVID blood a median about 100 days post-diagnosis, range 35 to 161.

Cultured CD4+ T cells had their DNA profiled by the Oncomine TCR Beta short-read assay. TCRdb recomputed calls from the PCR reads with MiXCR, one row per CDR3 protein. The sample lists under 5,500 distinct CDR3 sequences; roughly a fifth were seen once. Germline CDR1 reads MNHEY; CDR2 reads SMNVEV (reference sequence). After removal of 8 bases from V and 5 bases from J, the junction contained 10 bases not matched to a gene. This CDR3 has 14 amino acids. Treatment given: approximately 11-day PBMC culture with coronavirus spike peptide pools or control peptides (ViraFEST assay). This clonotype is judged medium-sized. Its specificity is unknown.

This chain links TRBV27 with TRBJ1-1, with 8 bases matching TRBD1. The origin of this receptor is a human donor who had recovered from COVID-19. The sequenced sample was CD4+ T cells from blood, cultured in vitro. CDR3 coding DNA: TGTGCCAGCGGGGTACAGGGGGGAGGAACTGAAGCTTTCTTT. It encodes CASGVQGGGTEAFF.